This is a list of T cell receptor beta chains from one sample in a study of shared clonotypes between healthy human individuals. The method was immunoSEQ multiplex PCR; TCRdb's version includes in-frame clones alone and lacks a portion of them. Of around 560,000 clones in the sample, 85% to 95% were seen once. Sequencing was carried out using naive CD8+ T cells sorted from blood. These receptors all stem from a woman under 40 in good health. CDR3s include the opening cysteine and the closing phenylalanine or tryptophan. D genes are given only for firm matches.

j_gene,d_gene,v_gene,CDR3nt,CDR3aa
TRBJ2-2,.,TRBV19,TGTGCCAGTAGTATTCCCGAGAACACCGGGGAGCTGTTTTTT,CASSIPENTGELFF
TRBJ2-7,TRBD2,TRBV6-1,TGTGCCAGCAGTGAAGCGGTGGCTAGCGGGAGCTACGAGCAGTACTTC,CASSEAVASGSYEQYF
TRBJ2-1,TRBD2,TRBV9,TGTGCCAGCAGCGTAGTAGGGCTAGCGGGAGGCTATGAGCAGTTCTTC,CASSVVGLAGGYEQFF
TRBJ2-7,.,TRBV2,TGTGCCAGCAATCGTGGGGAGCTCCTTTTCTACGAGCAGTACTTC,CASNRGELLFYEQYF
TRBJ2-6,.,TRBV7-8,TGTGCCAGCAGCTTATTGGGGCCCCGGGCGGCTGGGGCCAACGTCCTGACTTTC,CASSLLGPRAAGANVLTF
TRBJ2-7,.,TRBV13,TGTGCCAGCAGCTTATGGGGGGACTCCTACGAGCAGTACTTC,CASSLWGDSYEQYF
TRBJ1-5,.,TRBV27,TGTGCCAGCAGTCCGGTTGGTAGCAATCAGCCCCAGCATTTT,CASSPVGSNQPQHF
TRBJ2-3,TRBD2,TRBV5-4,TGTGCCAGCACCCTTGGACTAGCTAGCGATACGCAGTATTTT,CASTLGLASDTQYF
TRBJ2-7,TRBD1,TRBV4-1,TGCGCCAGCGGGCTTGGACAGGGGTACGAGCAGTACTTC,CASGLGQGYEQYF
TRBJ1-6,.,TRBV19,TGTGCCAGTTCGGGGACCGGGAATTCACCCCTCCACTTT,CASSGTGNSPLHF
TRBJ1-5,.,TRBV15,TGTGCCACCAGCAGTTGGAGGGATCAGCCCCAGCATTTT,CATSSWRDQPQHF
TRBJ1-1,.,TRBV5-1,TGCGCCAGCAGCTTGACAGGGTACACTGAAGCTTTCTTT,CASSLTGYTEAFF
TRBJ1-1,.,TRBV2,TGTGCCAGCAGTGTGGCCTCCGGGACTAACACTGAAGCTTTCTTT,CASSVASGTNTEAFF